A selection of T cell receptor beta chains follows, all from one sample in a study of regulatory T cells in long-lasting Graves disease. Each CDR3 protein is one row after TCRdb ran MiXCR on the multiplex PCR reads. The table shows some 300,000 distinct CDR3 sequences, with 22% occurring only once. This specimen was peripheral blood mononuclear cells (PBMCs), taken when the disease was refractory, from a patient treated with antithyroid drugs. The receptors originated from a female donor with Graves disease. Each CDR3 is given without its conserved first and last residue. Fields, in order: V gene, CDR3 length, D gene, CDR3 protein. A D gene is named only where the DNA matches it firmly.

v_gene: TRBV19
len: 16
d_gene: .
CDR3aa: ASSIRPFSSSYNSPLH

v_gene: TRBV20-1
len: 8
d_gene: .
CDR3aa: SARYTEAF

v_gene: TRBV29-1
len: 9
d_gene: .
CDR3aa: SATDSTEAF

v_gene: TRBV2
len: 12
d_gene: TRBD2
CDR3aa: ASEGRESSYEQY

v_gene: TRBV5-1
len: 13
d_gene: .
CDR3aa: ASSSLASSTDTQY

v_gene: TRBV3-1
len: 12
d_gene: .
CDR3aa: ASSQEATDNGYT

v_gene: TRBV12-3/TRBV12-4
len: 12
d_gene: .
CDR3aa: ASSLGQVGKPQH

v_gene: TRBV11-2
len: 12
d_gene: .
CDR3aa: ASSLTRGVYEQY

v_gene: TRBV18
len: 14
d_gene: .
CDR3aa: ASSPSPQSSYNEQF

v_gene: TRBV30
len: 12
d_gene: TRBD1
CDR3aa: AWDRGPGDTEAF

v_gene: TRBV9
len: 14
d_gene: .
CDR3aa: ASSVVGDSHYNEQF

v_gene: TRBV28
len: 11
d_gene: .
CDR3aa: ASSLRPGHEQY

v_gene: TRBV28
len: 13
d_gene: TRBD1
CDR3aa: ASSPGTGALYEQY

v_gene: TRBV7-9
len: 14
d_gene: .
CDR3aa: ASSSTLNTGNTEAF